The rows below give T cell receptor beta chains drawn from one sample of a study of monozygotic twins with inflammatory bowel disease. TCRdb re-called the 5' RACE reads and gives one entry per CDR3 protein, without DNA. The listing contains approximately 420,000 distinct CDR3 sequences. Source material: blood. These receptors were obtained from a human donor with ulcerative colitis or Crohn's disease, or a healthy co-twin of an affected twin (not recorded which). Each CDR3 is given with its conserved first and last residue.

CASREQGILYGYTF,TRBJ1-2,TRBV28
CSATPTAGQETQYF,TRBJ2-5,TRBV20-1
CASSRRTSGSNEQFF,TRBJ2-1,TRBV12-3/TRBV12-4
CASSDRTGGNSPLHF,TRBJ1-6,TRBV2
CASNRQGSEHYGYTF,TRBJ1-2,TRBV19
CSARTGLQYGYGYTF,TRBJ1-2,TRBV20-1
CASSVDGRVYEQYF,TRBJ2-7,TRBV9
CASSLGYNRGPKNIQYF,TRBJ2-4,TRBV7-9
CASSLQDQGLTYEQYF,TRBJ2-7,TRBV5-1
CASSTPSGSYYEQYF,TRBJ2-7,TRBV5-1
CASSVDSPTGELFF,TRBJ2-2,TRBV5-4
CASSHPQNYGYTF,TRBJ1-2,TRBV5-1
CASRRHLGTSGARYNEQFF,TRBJ2-1,TRBV6-2/TRBV6-3
CASTVGQGYKRPQHF,TRBJ1-5,TRBV6-2/TRBV6-3
CASSQVGSPNSPLHF,TRBJ1-6,TRBV4-2
CASSPCGATGATADRNTIYF,TRBJ1-3,TRBV21-1
CASSFLGWTSGYTQYF,TRBJ2-3,TRBV27
CATQPGIQETQYF,TRBJ2-5,TRBV2
CASSLMTYREGGYTF,TRBJ1-2,TRBV7-2
CASSEGLDATQYF,TRBJ2-5,TRBV23-1
CASSPKPGGNEQFF,TRBJ2-1,TRBV18
CASSRLPGLHF,TRBJ2-3,TRBV5-5
CATSDPFPTANFNQPQHF,TRBJ1-5,TRBV24-1
CASSERQGSYGYTF,TRBJ1-2,TRBV2
CASSLAGEQYF,TRBJ2-7,TRBV5-1
CASSRVMGNQPQHF,TRBJ1-5,TRBV5-5
CASSQDWTSGNNEQFF,TRBJ2-1,TRBV4-3
CAHSPRTGRQQYF,TRBJ2-7,TRBV28
CASSLPVAPYGYTF,TRBJ1-2,TRBV28
CSGADYSLEDTQYF,TRBJ2-3,TRBV20-1
CSPTQVTSTNEKLFF,TRBJ1-4,TRBV20-1
CASSADSTNTGELFF,TRBJ2-2,TRBV2
CASSGFGELFF,TRBJ2-2,TRBV7-2
CASSRQERETQYF,TRBJ2-5,TRBV4-1